The 27 T cell receptor beta chains below were found in one sample sequenced in a study of graft-versus-host responses after intestinal transplantation. The antigens of these receptors remain unknown. Generated by immunoSEQ multiplex PCR, the TCRdb table keeps only in-frame clones and is missing some. Here the sample spans under 25,000 clones, around 82% being singletons. Material: unstimulated CD8+ T cells sorted from spleen or lymph node cells, obtained before transplant. Receptors originate from a human donor who was the organ donor for an intestinal transplant.

This clone turned up a few times. This sequence joins TRBV4-3 and TRBJ2-2; the match to TRBD2 covers 8 bases. Germline loops: CDR1 LGHNA, CDR2 YSLEER. CDR3 size: 15 residues. The V gene end was trimmed by 0 bases and the J gene end by 6 bases; junction bases not matched to a gene: 3. The CDR3 loop is CASSQEGLGAGELFF. In nucleotides, the CDR3 is TGCGCCAGCAGCCAAGAGGGACTAGGGGCCGGGGAGCTGTTTTTT.

This clone appeared a single time. The chain couples TRBV5-5 to TRBJ2-7; 8 bases align to TRBD1. Germline V gives CDR1 SGHKS, CDR2 YYEKEE (reference sequence). The CDR3 is 15 amino acids. V dropped 4 bases and J dropped 0; count of bases not matched to a gene: 6. CDR3: CASSGHTGGSYEQYF. The CDR3 DNA reads as TGTGCCAGCAGCGGTCATACAGGGGGCTCCTACGAGCAGTACTTC.

V is TRBV7-2 and J is TRBJ1-1, with D tentatively TRBD1 (5 bases). Trimming removed 6 bases at V and 1 base at J, with 21 bases between. The CDR3 is made up of 17 amino acids. CDR1 and CDR2 (germline): SGHTA, FQGNSA. The CDR3 bases are TGTGCCAGCAGGGGAATGGGGCCGCCCCGACGGAACACTGAAGCTTTCTTT. This gives the protein CASRGMGPPRRNTEAFF.

The chain combines TRBV30 with TRBJ2-3; D gene uncertain. The CDR3 sequence is 14 residues long. Trimming stripped 0 bases from V and 3 bases from J, with 10 bases between. Per the germline V gene, CDR1 is GTSNPN and CDR2 is SVGIG (reference sequence). CDR3 region: CAWSVIQKTDTQYF. The DNA for the CDR3 is TGTGCCTGGAGTGTAATACAGAAAACAGATACGCAGTATTTT.

This clone has more than one count but fewer than ten. The rearrangement joins TRBV9 to TRBJ1-1; D is ambiguous. Between the trimmed V and J ends, which lost 0 bases and 1 base, there was a span of 4 bases. The CDR3 runs 13 residues. Germline V CDR1 and CDR2: SGDLS, YYNGEE. This CDR3 is CASSVDRNTEAFF. CDR3 bases: TGTGCCAGCAGCGTAGACAGGAACACTGAAGCTTTCTTT.

The chain is built from TRBV5-1 and TRBJ1-1, with D unclear. Germline loops: CDR1 SGHRS, CDR2 YFSETQ. The V and J ends lost 4 bases and 3 bases respectively, with 19 bases between them. This CDR3 is built from 16 residues. The CDR3 reads CASSPARTAVDTEAFF. The CDR3 DNA is TGCGCCAGCAGCCCCGCCCGGACTGCCGTGGACACTGAAGCTTTCTTT.

This clone was observed a handful of times. The rearrangement uses TRBV5-8 and TRBJ2-7; D gene ambiguous. There are 13 residues in the CDR3. Germline CDR1 and CDR2: SGHTS and YDEGEE. Trimming shortened V by 6 bases and J by 3 bases, and 13 bases separated the two germline ends. CDR3 coding DNA: TGTGCCAGCACCCTGGGGTTTGACTACGAGCAGTACTTC. It encodes CASTLGFDYEQYF.

J is TRBJ2-2 and V is TRBV5-3, with D perhaps matching TRBD2 (7 bases). TRBV5-3 is annotated as an ORF whose role is uncertain. CDR3 size: 15 residues. Trimming removed 5 bases from V and 3 bases from J, with 14 bases in between. CDR3 nucleotides: TGTGCCAGAAGTACGGGGGGCCCGGACACCGGGGAGCTGTTTTTT. Its translation is CARSTGGPDTGELFF.

The rearrangement links TRBV10-1 to TRBJ2-3; TRBD2 agrees at 7 bases. V trimming: 3 bases; J trimming: 2 bases; junction bases outside the gene matches: 2. This CDR3 has 14 residues. Germline values: CDR1 WNHNN, CDR2 SYGVQD (reference sequence). CDR3 nucleotides: TGCGCCAGCAGTGAAGGACTAGACACAGATACGCAGTATTTT. Encoded protein: CASSEGLDTDTQYF.

This chain uses TRBV4-3 with TRBJ2-2; D might be TRBD1 (6 bases). The germline V gene has CDR1 LGHNA and CDR2 YSLEER. V lost 0 bases and J lost 1, with 15 bases in between. This CDR3 has 18 amino acids. CDR3 region: CASSQDRDRTLNTGELFF. The CDR3 DNA sequence: TGCGCCAGCAGCCAAGATAGAGACAGGACCCTGAACACCGGGGAGCTGTTTTTT.

This chain joins TRBV4-1 and TRBJ2-1; the D is unclear. Germline CDR1 MGHRA, CDR2 YSYEKL. V was cut by 0 bases and J by 0 bases, with 12 bases left in between. The CDR3 is 17 residues long. CDR3 sequence: CASSQDIRLSSYNEQFF. The CDR3 bases are TGCGCCAGCAGCCAAGATATCCGGTTAAGCTCCTACAATGAGCAGTTCTTC.

V and J are TRBV7-9 and TRBJ2-5; 10 bases map to TRBD1. The trim removed 2 bases at V and 3 bases at J, leaving 6 bases unmatched. Germline CDR1 and CDR2: SEHNR and FQNEAQ (reference sequence). The CDR3 is made up of 16 amino acids. As DNA, the CDR3 is TGTGCCAGCAGCTTATCGGACAGGGGGGCTGAAGAGACCCAGTACTTC. It codes for CASSLSDRGAEETQYF.

V and J are TRBV9 and TRBJ2-5, with unresolved D. This CDR3 spans 12 amino acids. The germline V gene encodes CDR1 SGDLS and CDR2 YYNGEE. V was shortened by 0 bases and J by 5 bases, with 5 bases between the two germline ends. The CDR3 region has the DNA TGTGCCAGCAGCGTAGGGTCGGAGACCCAGTACTTC. As protein: CASSVGSETQYF.

The J gene is TRBJ1-2, the V gene TRBV19, with 10 nucleotides matching TRBD1. Germline V gene data show CDR1 as LNHDA and CDR2 as SQIVND (reference sequence). The CDR3 spans 16 residues. The ends lost 5 bases at V and 4 bases at J; junction bases unmatched: 10. CDR3 sequence (DNA): TGTGCCAGTAGTGCTCGCCCGGGACAGGGGATCTATGGCTACACCTTC. This translates into CASSARPGQGIYGYTF.

As concerns this clone: This sample includes further DNA sequences coding for the same CDR3. The chain couples TRBV5-5 to TRBJ1-2, with no clear D. This CDR3 contains 12 residues. Germline assignment: CDR1 SGHKS and CDR2 YYEKEE (reference sequence). The V end lost 1 base, the J end lost 8 bases, and 9 bases lay between the germline ends. In nucleotides, the CDR3 is TGTGCCAGCAGCTTGCCGGGTCACGGCTACACCTTC. Its protein product is CASSLPGHGYTF.

This clone is a singleton in its sample. The chain recombines TRBV13 with TRBJ2-7; 12 nucleotides match TRBD2. J gave up 1 base and V 5 bases, and 3 bases lay outside the gene matches. Germline values: CDR1 PRHDT, CDR2 FYEKMQ (reference sequence). This CDR3 is 15 amino acids long. CDR3 DNA: TGTGCCAGCAGCCAGGGACTAGCGGGTTCCTACGAGCAGTACTTC. Amino acid sequence: CASSQGLAGSYEQYF.

The chain carries TRBV7-6 and TRBJ1-1, with a weak D call TRBD1 (5 bases). The CDR3 has 13 amino acids. Germline CDR1 SGHVS, CDR2 FNYEAQ. V shed 4 bases and J shed 3 bases, with 9 bases lying between them. The CDR3 loop is CASSWGGDTEAFF. The CDR3 DNA follows: TGTGCCAGCAGCTGGGGGGGGGACACTGAAGCTTTCTTT.

The rearrangement uses TRBV30 and TRBJ2-7, with 11 nucleotides matching TRBD2. Trimming cost V 0 bases and J 2 bases; bases outside gene matches: 0. Looked up from germline, CDR1 is GTSNPN and CDR2 is SVGIG (reference sequence). The CDR3 loop spans 14 amino acids. The DNA of the CDR3 is TGTGCCTGGAGTGTACTAGCGGGGGCCTACGAGCAGTACTTC. Residues: CAWSVLAGAYEQYF. Together with reference TRBV30 and TRBJ2-7, the CDR3 gives the full variable domain: SQTIHQWPATLVQPVGSPLSLECTVEGTSNPNLYWYRQAAGRGLQLLFYSVGIGQISSEVPQNLSASRPQDRQFILSSKKLLLSDSGFYLCAWSVLAGAYEQYFGPGTRLTVT.

The V call is TRBV2, the J call TRBJ2-3; 12 bases map to TRBD2. The V gene's germline CDR1 is SNHLY and CDR2 FYNNEI. This CDR3 spans 16 amino acids. Trimming took 6 bases from V and 2 from J; bases not matched to a gene: 6. The CDR3 region has the DNA TGTGCCAGCAGCGCCGGGACTAGCGGGTTCACAGATACGCAGTATTTT. Protein product: CASSAGTSGFTDTQYF.

This clone occurred once. This sequence joins TRBV6-1 and TRBJ2-1; D might be TRBD2 (5 bases). Germline V gene data show CDR1 as MNHNS and CDR2 as SASEGT. Trimming took off 4 bases at V and 10 bases at J, with 17 bases between the two ends. This CDR3 contains 14 residues. The CDR3 DNA reads TGTGCCAGCAGTGGAGTTGGTGAGGGCCGCGAGCAGTTCTTC. Translation: CASSGVGEGREQFF.

The chain uses TRBV19 and TRBJ1-4, with TRBD1 matching 10 bases. Germline CDR1 LNHDA, CDR2 SQIVND (reference sequence). The CDR3 spans 17 residues. Germline trimming cut 5 bases from V and 3 bases from J; bases unmatched to any gene: 9. CDR3 region: CASSLGQGSEANEKLFF. CDR3 bases: TGTGCCAGTAGTCTGGGACAGGGGTCGGAAGCTAATGAAAAACTGTTTTTT.

V is TRBV13 and J is TRBJ2-7, with D possibly matching TRBD2 (6 bases). Germline V gene sequence: CDR1 PRHDT, CDR2 FYEKMQ (reference sequence). CDR3 length: 13 amino acids. V lost 3 bases and J lost 3, with 9 bases in between. The CDR3: CASSFGGDYEQYF. Written as DNA, the CDR3 is TGTGCCAGCAGCTTCGGCGGGGACTACGAGCAGTACTTC. Full variable domain (remainder filled in from reference TRBV13 and TRBJ2-7): AAGVIQSPRHLIKEKRETATLKCYPIPRHDTVYWYQQGPGQDPQFLISFYEKMQSDKGSIPDRFSAQQFSDYHSELNMSSLELGDSALYFCASSFGGDYEQYFGPGTRLTVT.

As for this clone: At one end the junction does not follow the germline gene, possibly because of a read error. J is TRBJ1-1 and V is TRBV6-5; D may be TRBD1 (5 bases). Germline loops: CDR1 MNHEY, CDR2 SVGAGI. CDR3 size: 14 residues. CDR3 sequence (DNA): TGTGCCGGCAGTTACACAGGAGCCAACACTGAAGCTTTCTTT. This codes for CAGSYTGANTEAFF.

The chain joins TRBV6-5 to TRBJ1-2, with 7 bases that match TRBD1. This CDR3 has 13 amino acids. V dropped 0 bases and J dropped 5; count of bases not matched to a gene: 0. In germline, CDR1 is MNHEY, CDR2 SVGAGI. The CDR3 coding sequence is TGTGCCAGCAGTTACTCGACAGGGTATGGCTACACCTTC. Amino acid sequence: CASSYSTGYGYTF.

The chain joins TRBV29-1 to TRBJ1-1, with D maybe TRBD1 (5 bases). This CDR3 region has 18 residues. Germline CDR1 and CDR2: SQVTM and ANQGSEA. With 0 bases removed from V and 3 bases from J, the gap between germline ends came to 23 bases. In DNA form, the CDR3 reads TGCAGCGTTGAAGATACGGCGGGGGGGATATGGTCTGACACTGAAGCTTTCTTT. It yields the protein CSVEDTAGGIWSDTEAFF.

The chain uses TRBV5-4 and TRBJ2-3, with TRBD2 matching 10 bases. This CDR3 has 14 residues. Germline CDR1 reads SGHNT; CDR2 reads YYREEE (reference sequence). V dropped 4 bases and J dropped 3; count of bases not matched to a gene: 2. The CDR3 reads CASSEGLATDTQYF. CDR3 nucleotide sequence: TGTGCCAGCAGCGAGGGACTAGCGACAGATACGCAGTATTTT.

This clone is a singleton in its sample. This chain connects TRBV7-8 to TRBJ2-2; TRBD1 might be the D (6 bases). The CDR3 contains 18 residues. V was clipped by 5 bases and J by 9 bases, with 28 bases between them. CDR1 and CDR2 (germline): SGHVS, FQNEAQ. DNA for the CDR3: TGTGCCAGCAGCGCATCTAACAGGGAGTTGGGGAACCCCCGGGAGCTGTTTTTT. As protein: CASSASNRELGNPRELFF.